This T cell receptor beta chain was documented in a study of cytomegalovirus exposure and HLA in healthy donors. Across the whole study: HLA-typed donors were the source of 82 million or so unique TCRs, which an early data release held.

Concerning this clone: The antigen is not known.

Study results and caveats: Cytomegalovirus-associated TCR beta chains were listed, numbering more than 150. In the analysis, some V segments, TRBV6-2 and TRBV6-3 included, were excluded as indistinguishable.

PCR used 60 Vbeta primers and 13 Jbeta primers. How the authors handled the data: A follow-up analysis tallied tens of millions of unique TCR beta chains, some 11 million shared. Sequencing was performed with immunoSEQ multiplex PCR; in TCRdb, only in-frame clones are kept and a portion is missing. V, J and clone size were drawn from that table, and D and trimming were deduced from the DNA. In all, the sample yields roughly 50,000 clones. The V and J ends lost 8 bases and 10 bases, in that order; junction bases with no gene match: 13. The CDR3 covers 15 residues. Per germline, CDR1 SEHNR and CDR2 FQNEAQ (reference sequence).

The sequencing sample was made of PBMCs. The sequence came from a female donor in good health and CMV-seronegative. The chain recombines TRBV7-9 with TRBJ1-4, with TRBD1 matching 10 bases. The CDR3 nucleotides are TGTGCCAGCGCCTCGGACAGGGGGTCAACTGGAAAACTGTTTTTT. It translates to CASASDRGSTGKLFF.